These T cell receptor beta chains were read from a single sample in a study of blood T cell repertoires in COVID-19. Method: immunoSEQ multiplex PCR; TCRdb's copy keeps in-frame clones and lacks some. Of about 160,000 clones in the sample, approximately 88% were seen once. Sequencing input: peripheral blood. These receptors all stem from a woman aged 55 to 70 who had recovered from COVID-19. Each CDR3 is given with its conserved first and last residue. A D gene is named only where the DNA matches it firmly. Clone size, where shown, is once, few, many, or a class for clones that have expanded.

J gene	V gene	D gene	clone size	CDR3 DNA	CDR3 protein
TRBJ2-5	TRBV5-1	.	.	TGCGCCAGCAGCTTGGGGACAGCCTCCCAAGAGACCCAGTACTTC	CASSLGTASQETQYF
TRBJ1-5	TRBV28	.	few	TGTGCCAGCGGGGCGTTGAGCAATCAGCCCCAGCATTTT	CASGALSNQPQHF
TRBJ1-4	TRBV18	.	.	TGTGCCAGCTCACCACGATTAGCAACTAATGAAAAACTGTTTTTT	CASSPRLATNEKLFF
TRBJ1-5	TRBV2	.	once	TGTGCCAGCAGTGAAGACATCCCCGAGGGCAATCAGCCCCAGCATTTT	CASSEDIPEGNQPQHF
TRBJ1-1	TRBV5-1	TRBD1	few	TGCGCCAGCAGGAGGGCAGGGGGCGAGGATGAAGCTTTCTTT	CASRRAGGEDEAFF
TRBJ2-5	TRBV10-2	TRBD2	.	TGCGCCAGCGGCGGCGGGGGGCCCTCCCAAGAGACCCAGTACTTC	CASGGGGPSQETQYF
TRBJ1-2	TRBV29-1	TRBD1	.	TGCAGCGTTGAGGGACAGGGGGGTGGCTACACCTTC	CSVEGQGGGYTF
TRBJ1-1	TRBV9	.	.	TGTGCCAGCAGCGTAGAAGCGGGGAACACTGAAGCTTTCTTT	CASSVEAGNTEAFF
TRBJ2-3	TRBV28	TRBD2	.	TGTGCCAGCAGTTCACAAATAGCGGGGGGGCCTGCAGATACGCAGTATTTT	CASSSQIAGGPADTQYF
TRBJ1-1	TRBV18	.	.	TGTGCCAGCCTCAGGGAAGTAATCGACACTGAAGCTTTCTTT	CASLREVIDTEAFF
TRBJ1-2	TRBV12-3/TRBV12-4	.	.	TGTGCCAGCAGTTTTCAGGGTTCCTATGGCTACACCTTC	CASSFQGSYGYTF
TRBJ2-1	TRBV20-1	.	.	TGCAGTGCTAGGACTGACAATGAGCAGTTCTTC	CSARTDNEQFF
TRBJ2-3	TRBV19	TRBD1	.	TGTGCCAGTAGTATATTGGACAGGGCTAGCACAGATACGCAGTATTTT	CASSILDRASTDTQYF
TRBJ1-1	TRBV10-3	TRBD1	.	TGTGCCATCAGTGGGACAGGGTTTCACACTGAAGCTTTCTTT	CAISGTGFHTEAFF